Presented here are 22 T cell receptor beta chains from one specimen sequenced in a study of blood T cell repertoires in COVID-19. Repertoires were generated with immunoSEQ multiplex PCR, while TCRdb's copy carries only in-frame clones and drops some. The sample lists 250,000 to 300,000 clones; around 79% were seen once. Sequencing was done on a sample of peripheral blood. These receptors were collected from a woman of 80 years or more with acute or convalescent COVID-19.

This rearrangement joins TRBV3-1 (or the pseudogene TRBV3-2) to TRBJ1-5, with no clear D. Germline-derived CDR1 and CDR2 are LGHDT and YNNKEL (reference sequence). The CDR3 length is 15 residues. V lost 3 bases and J lost 0, with 9 bases in between. The CDR3 is CASSQNVYSNQPQHF. In nucleotides, the CDR3 is TGTGCCAGCAGCCAGAACGTCTATAGCAATCAGCCCCAGCATTTT.

V is TRBV7-8 and J is TRBJ1-2; D gene unclear. CDR3 length: 12 residues. The germline V gene encodes CDR1 SGHVS and CDR2 FQNEAQ. Trimming took off 2 bases at V and 4 bases at J, with 5 bases between the two ends. CDR3: CASSLSTYGYTF. The CDR3 DNA sequence: TGTGCCAGCAGCTTATCTACCTATGGCTACACCTTC.

The chain couples TRBV4-1 to TRBJ1-4, with 11 bases that match TRBD1. V trimming: 1 base; J trimming: 7 bases; junction bases outside the gene matches: 2. CDR1 MGHRA and CDR2 YSYEKL come from the germline V gene. The CDR3 is made up of 15 amino acids. The CDR3 region has the DNA TGCGCCAGCAGCCAAGTTGGGACAGGGGGTGAAAAACTGTTTTTT. It encodes CASSQVGTGGEKLFF.

The CDR3 sequence: CASSPQGAISYEQYF. In DNA, the CDR3 is TGTGCCAGCTCACCACAGGGGGCGATTAGCTACGAGCAGTACTTC. The gene calls are TRBV18 and TRBJ2-7; 7 nucleotides line up with TRBD1. Germline values: CDR1 KGHSH, CDR2 LQKENI. The ends lost 1 base at V and 3 bases at J; junction bases unmatched: 6. The CDR3 sequence is 15 residues long.

This clone was seen just once. CDR3 sequence: CASSLYTAGGASYEQYF. The CDR3 DNA is TGTGCCAGCAGCTTATATACCGCGGGAGGGGCCTCCTACGAGCAGTACTTC. This chain connects TRBV7-9 to TRBJ2-7, with 9 bases matching TRBD2. Germline assignment: CDR1 SEHNR and CDR2 FQNEAQ (reference sequence). The CDR3 has 17 amino acids. V gave up 2 bases and J gave up 0 bases; unmatched junction bases: 8.

The chain carries TRBV2 and TRBJ1-2; D possibly corresponds to TRBD1 (5 bases). The germline CDR1 and CDR2 sequences are SNHLY and FYNNEI. The CDR3 sequence is 13 residues long. Trimming cost V 2 bases and J 7 bases, with 11 bases left between them. The DNA for the CDR3 is TGTGCCAGCAGTGAACAGGGTCTTGGTGGCTACACCTTC. Protein: CASSEQGLGGYTF.

The chain links TRBV5-1 to TRBJ2-2; D might be TRBD2 (5 bases). V was pared by 1 base and J by 4 bases, with 11 bases between. Germline V lookup: CDR1 SGHRS, CDR2 YFSETQ. The CDR3 loop spans 15 amino acids. As DNA, the CDR3 is TGCGCCAGCAGCTTGAACACGGCGGGCACCGGGGAGCTGTTTTTT. Amino acids: CASSLNTAGTGELFF.

The gene calls are TRBV28 and TRBJ1-2, with a tentative D call TRBD1 (6 bases). The ends were cut back, 7 bases at V and 2 bases at J, with 17 bases in the middle. The CDR3 sequence is 15 residues long. Per the germline V gene, CDR1 is MDHEN and CDR2 is SYDVKM. The CDR3 DNA reads as TGTGCCAGCAACCCCCAGGGGACACCCAACTATGGCTACACCTTC. It is translated as CASNPQGTPNYGYTF.

This sequence joins TRBV3-1 (or the pseudogene TRBV3-2) and TRBJ1-3; 7 positions agree with TRBD1. V was pared by 5 bases and J by 3 bases, with 7 bases of the junction left unmatched. Germline V gives CDR1 LGHDT, CDR2 YNNKEL (reference sequence). The length of the CDR3 is 15 residues. Here the CDR3 reads CASSFPGGGGNTIYF. In DNA form, the CDR3 reads TGTGCCAGCAGCTTTCCAGGGGGTGGTGGAAACACCATATATTTT.

The J gene is TRBJ2-3, the V gene TRBV2, with 7 bases matching TRBD2. V was clipped by 4 bases and J by 3 bases; unmatched bases: 10. Germline assignment: CDR1 SNHLY and CDR2 FYNNEI. This CDR3 has 16 residues. This CDR3 is CASSVITGRATDTQYF. The CDR3 DNA reads as TGTGCCAGCAGTGTCATAACTGGGAGGGCTACAGATACGCAGTATTTT.

To note about this clone: A read error may produce the germline difference seen at one junction end. This CDR3 is CAISRDFYGYTF. The CDR3 coding sequence is TGTGCCATCAGCCGGGACTTCTATGGCTACACCTTC. This chain uses TRBV7-8 with TRBJ1-2; possible D gene TRBD1, 5 bases. Germline-derived CDR1 and CDR2 are SGHVS and FQNEAQ. The CDR3 totals 12 residues.

This sequence joins TRBV14 and TRBJ1-5; unclear D gene. Trimming took 0 bases from V and 6 from J, leaving 6 bases between them. The CDR3 has 13 residues. CDR1 is SGHDN and CDR2 is FVKESK in the germline V gene. As DNA, the CDR3 is TGTGCCAGCAGCCAAGATCTAATTCAGCCCCAGCATTTT. Protein sequence: CASSQDLIQPQHF.

V gene TRBV19 combines with J gene TRBJ1-6; a possible D gene is TRBD1 (5 bases). Trimming removed 8 bases from V and 1 base from J, with 18 bases in between. Germline V gene data show CDR1 as LNHDA and CDR2 as SQIVND (reference sequence). This CDR3 contains 17 residues. CDR3 sequence reads: CASPGVYWVSYNSPLHF. The CDR3 DNA follows: TGTGCCAGTCCGGGGGTGTACTGGGTATCCTATAATTCACCCCTCCACTTT.

V gene TRBV28 combines with J gene TRBJ1-2, with a possible D match to TRBD1 (5 bases). Germline lookup yields CDR1 MDHEN and CDR2 SYDVKM. Trimming took 6 bases from V and 3 from J, leaving 14 bases between them. The CDR3 consists of 14 residues. CDR3 in amino acids: CASSRWRGDYGYTF. Written as DNA, the CDR3 is TGTGCCAGCAGCCGATGGAGGGGTGACTATGGCTACACCTTC.

The chain recombines TRBV7-2 with TRBJ2-7; 8 bases agree with TRBD1. The J segment lost 6 bases and the V segment lost 5 bases, leaving 9 bases of the junction unmatched. Germline assignment: CDR1 SGHTA and CDR2 FQGNSA. The CDR3 loop spans 14 amino acids. This CDR3 reads CASSKGQVPGEQYF. The DNA for the CDR3 is TGTGCCAGCAGCAAGGGACAGGTGCCTGGCGAGCAGTACTTC.

This clone is a singleton in its sample. This chain joins TRBV5-1 and TRBJ2-7, with a possible D match to TRBD2 (6 bases). The CDR3 extends over 14 amino acids. The V gene lost 3 bases and the J gene lost 4 bases, with 14 bases spanning the gap. The germline CDR1 and CDR2 sequences are SGHRS and YFSETQ. CDR3 DNA: TGCGCCAGCAGCTCATACCCCGGGACTTACGAGCAGTACTTC. Translated: CASSSYPGTYEQYF. Variable domain in full (rest from reference TRBV5-1 and TRBJ2-7): KAGVTQTPRYLIKTRGQQVTLSCSPISGHRSVSWYQQTPGQGLQFLFEYFSETQRNKGNFPGRFSGRQFSNSRSEMNVSTLELGDSALYLCASSSYPGTYEQYFGPGTRLTVT.

This sequence joins TRBV12-5 and TRBJ1-1; the D gene is possibly TRBD1 (5 bases). Germline loops: CDR1 LGHNT, CDR2 FRNRAP. The CDR3 loop spans 14 amino acids. V shed 5 bases and J shed 2 bases, with 12 bases lying between them. CDR3 loop: CASGTSTGNTEAFF. The CDR3 DNA follows: TGTGCTAGTGGTACATCAACAGGAAACACTGAAGCTTTCTTT.

The rearrangement uses TRBV7-2 and TRBJ1-6; 7 bases fit TRBD1. CDR1 is SGHTA, CDR2 FQGNSA, per germline. CDR3 length: 18 amino acids. J was trimmed by 3 bases and V by 5 bases; bases with no gene match: 13. Written as DNA, the CDR3 is TGTGCCAGCAGCCAGCTGGGCAGGGGGTTTGGCTATAATTCACCCCTCCACTTT. Its translation is CASSQLGRGFGYNSPLHF.

The rearrangement links TRBV11-2 to TRBJ2-3, with D perhaps TRBD2 (5 bases). CDR1 is SGHAT, CDR2 FQNNGV, per germline. V dropped 4 bases and J dropped 4 bases, with 6 bases sitting between them. This CDR3 is 12 amino acids long. The CDR3, as DNA: TGTGCCAGCAGCTCACTAGCAGATACGCAGTATTTT. Its protein is CASSSLADTQYF.

This clone has a handful of counts. The J gene is TRBJ1-1, the V gene TRBV4-3, with D hard to call. V lost 1 base and J 3 bases, leaving 15 bases between the germline ends. The germline CDR1 and CDR2 sequences are LGHNA and YSLEER. CDR3 size: 16 residues. The CDR3 protein is CASSQGTSPVDTEAFF. The CDR3 bases are TGCGCCAGCAGCCAAGGCACCTCCCCAGTCGACACTGAAGCTTTCTTT.

This clone was counted between two and nine times. The chain carries TRBV15 and TRBJ1-6; D remains unclear. V was clipped by 0 bases and J by 5 bases, with 11 bases between them. From germline, CDR1 is LNHNV and CDR2 YYDKDF (reference sequence). This CDR3 has 16 amino acids. As DNA, the CDR3 is TGTGCCACCAGCAGAGATCTGGGGAGGAATAATTCACCCCTCCACTTT. It encodes CATSRDLGRNNSPLHF.

The rearrangement links TRBV19 to TRBJ1-5; D ambiguous. Germline lookup yields CDR1 LNHDA and CDR2 SQIVND (reference sequence). The CDR3 is 19 residues long. Trimming cost V 2 bases and J 3 bases, with 23 bases left between them. CDR3 nucleotide sequence: TGTGCCAGTAGTATAAGGTCGCCCTCAACGGGAACTCTCAATCAGCCCCAGCATTTT. This encodes CASSIRSPSTGTLNQPQHF. Full variable domain (rest looked up from reference TRBV19 and TRBJ1-5): DGGITQSPKYLFRKEGQNVTLSCEQNLNHDAMYWYRQDPGQGLRLIYYSQIVNDFQKGDIAEGYSVSREKKESFPLTVTSAQKNPTAFYLCASSIRSPSTGTLNQPQHFGDGTRLSIL.